This T cell receptor beta chain was retrieved from a study of T cells in Graves' hyperthyroidism and ophthalmopathy. Study results and limitations: Expanded thyroid clonotypes (above 0.001) were mostly also found in blood.

Between the trimmed V and J ends, which lost 5 bases and 3 bases, there was a span of 10 bases. In germline, CDR1 is DFQATT, CDR2 SNEGSKA (reference sequence). The length of the CDR3 is 12 residues. Ophthalmopathy patients showed a Clinical Activity Score of at least 3, NOSPECS grade of at least 4 and duration under 3 months. Those patients with uncontrolled infection, other autoimmune disease, pregnancy or lactation were excluded. This clonotype was detected only a few times. The antigen is unknown. The CDR3 regions of TCR beta were amplified from RNA transcripts. First-round RT-PCR targeting the TCR CDR3 was performed with the HTBI primer set. MiXCR, applied by TCRdb to the multiplex PCR reads, yields one record per CDR3 protein. The sample lists around 690,000 distinct CDR3 sequences, under 25% occurring once.

The sequence derives from a young man with Graves' ophthalmopathy. The J gene is TRBJ2-5, the V gene TRBV20-1; D remains ambiguous. Input material: blood. The CDR3 DNA reads TGCAGTGCTTTGGGTTCGGAAGAGACCCAGTACTTC. It codes for CSALGSEETQYF.